The present T cell receptor beta chain was sequenced within a study of T cell responses to AZD1222 COVID-19 vaccine. At the level of the study: Samples with a second dose at about 4 or about 12 weeks were pooled together. Study-level points and caveats: Dominant CD4 TCR responses targeted spike regions 160-218 and 743-854. Following two doses of AZD1222, Spike-specific TCR breadth and depth rose.

This CDR3 comprises 16 residues. Germline-derived CDR1 and CDR2 are LGHNA and YSLEER. The V gene lost 0 bases and the J gene lost 1 base, with 12 bases spanning the gap. The protocol was immunoSEQ multiplex PCR, while the TCRdb copy is restricted to in-frame clones and leaves out a portion. The data contain about 160,000 clones, approximately 92% of them seen just once; the ten biggest clones take up 6.9%. About this clone: As yet, its antigen is unknown.

The sequencing here drew on peripheral blood, taken on day 0 of AZD1222 vaccination. The clonotype comes from an adult in good health. The V and J genes are TRBV4-3 and TRBJ1-2; D remains unclear. The CDR3 sequence is CASSQDVVDLNYGYTF. In nucleotides, the CDR3 is TGCGCCAGCAGCCAAGATGTAGTCGATCTTAACTATGGCTACACCTTC.